This T cell receptor (beta chain) was retrieved from a study of T-cell reconstitution after alpha-beta-depleted transplantation in children. General study findings and limits: Day-60 TCRbeta diversity that was high in some patients was derived from surviving recipient T cells and thymic progenitors. At around two months after transplant, the alpha-beta T cells were reportedly derived from several hundred expanded clones that came from non-depleted graft cells. A year had passed since transplant, and T-cell counts and diversity by then came mostly from newly produced T cells.

Unique molecular identifiers were incorporated when the TCRbeta library was constructed. TCRdb ran MiXCR on the PCR reads and lists one entry per CDR3 protein. The profile shows 800,000 to 1,000,000 distinct CDR3 sequences, about 29% of them singletons. Concerning this clonotype: Antigen unknown.

The germline gives CDR1 SGDLS, CDR2 YYNGEE. The length of the CDR3 is 16 residues. Germline trimming cut 0 bases from V and 7 bases from J; bases unmatched to any gene: 8. The specimen comprised PBMCs, mostly from graft donor cells, sampled 360 days after TCRalphabeta/CD19-depleted stem cell transplant. The clonotype was recovered from a boy under two years old who had a stem cell transplant for SCID, so the T cells may come from the graft donor. The chain employs TRBV9 and TRBJ2-1, with 9 bases lining up with TRBD2. CDR3: CASSVGGWLAGNEQFF. The DNA of the CDR3 is TGTGCCAGCAGCGTAGGGGGTTGGCTAGCGGGGAATGAGCAGTTCTTC.